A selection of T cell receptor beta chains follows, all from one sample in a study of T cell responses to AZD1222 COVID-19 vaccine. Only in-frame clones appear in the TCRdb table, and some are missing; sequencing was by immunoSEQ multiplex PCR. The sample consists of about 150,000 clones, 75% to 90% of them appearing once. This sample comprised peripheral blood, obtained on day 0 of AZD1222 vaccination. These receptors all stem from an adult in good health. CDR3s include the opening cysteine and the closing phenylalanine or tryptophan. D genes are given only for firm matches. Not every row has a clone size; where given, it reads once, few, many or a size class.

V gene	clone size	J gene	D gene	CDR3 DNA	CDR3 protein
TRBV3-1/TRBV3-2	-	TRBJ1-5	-	TGTGCCAGCAGCCCAGATGGAGGGCCTCAGCCCCAGCATTTT	CASSPDGGPQPQHF
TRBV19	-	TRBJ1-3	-	TGTGCCAGTAGTATGGGGCAGGAGACCCTCATACCTGGAAACACCATATATTTT	CASSMGQETLIPGNTIYF
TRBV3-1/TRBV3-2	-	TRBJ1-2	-	TGTGCCAGCAGCCAAGAGGTAGGGGTGAACTATGGCTACACCTTC	CASSQEVGVNYGYTF
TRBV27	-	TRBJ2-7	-	TGTGCCAGCAGTCCTCGGACGGGGTACGAGCAGTACTTC	CASSPRTGYEQYF
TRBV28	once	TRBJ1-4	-	TGTGCCAGCAGTGCCCCAGGGATCGTTTCAACTAATGAAAAACTGTTTTTT	CASSAPGIVSTNEKLFF
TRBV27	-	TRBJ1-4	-	TGTGCCAGCAGACCCCCGGTCGGGGGGGCTAATGAAAAACTGTTTTTT	CASRPPVGGANEKLFF
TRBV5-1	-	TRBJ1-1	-	TGCGCCAGCAGCTTGGGGGACAACACTGAAGCTTTCTTT	CASSLGDNTEAFF
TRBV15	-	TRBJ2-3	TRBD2	TGTGCCACCAGCGGACTAGGAAGGGATACGCAGTATTTT	CATSGLGRDTQYF
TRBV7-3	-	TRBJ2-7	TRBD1	TGTGCCAGCAGCTCTTCGGTGACAGGGAAGCAGTACTTC	CASSSSVTGKQYF
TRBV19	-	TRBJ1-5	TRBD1	TGTGCTACTGGCGGGACAGGGACTTATAGCAATCAGCCCCAGCATTTT	CATGGTGTYSNQPQHF
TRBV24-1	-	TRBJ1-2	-	TGTGCCACCAGTGAATCCAGACATCCTGGGGGTGGCTACACCTTC	CATSESRHPGGGYTF
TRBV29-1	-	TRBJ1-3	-	TGCAGCGTATGGGGGCTGGGAAACACCATATATTTT	CSVWGLGNTIYF
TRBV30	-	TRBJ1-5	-	TGTGCCTGGAATCGGGACAATCAGCCCCAGCATTTT	CAWNRDNQPQHF
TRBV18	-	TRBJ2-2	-	TGTGCCAGCATGGGAGACCGAAACACCGGGGAGCTGTTTTTT	CASMGDRNTGELFF
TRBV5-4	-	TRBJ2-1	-	TGTGCCAGCAGCAAAGCCGGGACTTACTCCTACAATGAGCAGTTCTTC	CASSKAGTYSYNEQFF
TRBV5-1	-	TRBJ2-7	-	TGCGCCAGCAGCACTGACAGACCCTCCTACGAGCAGTACTTC	CASSTDRPSYEQYF
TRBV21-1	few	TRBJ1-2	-	TGTGCCAGCAGGCTCCTGCCGAACTATGGCTACACCTTC	CASRLLPNYGYTF
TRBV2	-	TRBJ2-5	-	TGTGCCAGCAGTGTTCGGGTACGGGAGACCCAGTACTTC	CASSVRVRETQYF
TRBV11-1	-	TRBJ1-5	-	TGTGCCAGCAGCTTAGACGCAGGACTTAATCAGCCCCAGCATTTT	CASSLDAGLNQPQHF
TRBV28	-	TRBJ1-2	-	TGTGCCAGCAGTTTCGCGGATGGCTACACCTTC	CASSFADGYTF
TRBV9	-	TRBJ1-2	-	TGTGCCAGCAGCCCCACAGGGAGAGACTATGGCTACACCTTC	CASSPTGRDYGYTF
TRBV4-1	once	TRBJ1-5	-	TGCGCCAGCAGCCTTCGTGTTGGGTCGAACAATCAGCCCCAGCATTTT	CASSLRVGSNNQPQHF
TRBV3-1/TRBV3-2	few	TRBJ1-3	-	TGTGCCAGCAGCCAGGGAGAAGGGCGAAACACCATATATTTT	CASSQGEGRNTIYF
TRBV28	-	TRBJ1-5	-	TGTGCCACGGCCCCCCTCGGAGGGCAGCCCCAGCATTTT	CATAPLGGQPQHF
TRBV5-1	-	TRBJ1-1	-	TGCGCCAGCAGCTACGGTATGGGTGAGGGGGGAGGTATACGCACTGAAGCTTTCTTT	CASSYGMGEGGGIRTEAFF
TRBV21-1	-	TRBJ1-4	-	TGTGCCAGCAGCCTACACGGAAAACTGTTTTTT	CASSLHGKLFF
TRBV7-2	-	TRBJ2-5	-	TGTGCCAGCAGCTTAGGTTTGCGGGCCCAGTACTTC	CASSLGLRAQYF
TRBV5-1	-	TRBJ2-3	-	TGCGCCAGCAGCCCAATAGGTGGGGGATCAGGGACAGATACGCAGTATTTT	CASSPIGGGSGTDTQYF
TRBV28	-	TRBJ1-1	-	TGTGCCAGCATCGCTTCTGTAAGTGGGACTTTGAACACTGAAGCTTTCTTT	CASIASVSGTLNTEAFF
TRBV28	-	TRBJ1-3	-	TGTGCCAGCAGCCGTGACCAGGGTTCTGGAAACACCATATATTTT	CASSRDQGSGNTIYF
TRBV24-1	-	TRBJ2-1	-	TGTGCCACCAGTGCAAGGGCGAAGGATGAGCAGTTCTTC	CATSARAKDEQFF
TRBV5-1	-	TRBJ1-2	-	TGCGCCAGCAGCTTCGGGGTAACGGACTATGGCTACACCTTC	CASSFGVTDYGYTF
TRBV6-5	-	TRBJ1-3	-	TGTGCCAGCAGTTACGGATCGGGGCTATCTGGAAACACCATATATTTT	CASSYGSGLSGNTIYF
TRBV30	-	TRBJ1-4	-	TGTGCCTGGAGGGGAGGGGCTACTAATGAAAAACTGTTTTTT	CAWRGGATNEKLFF
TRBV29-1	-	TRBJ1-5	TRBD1	TGCAGCGTTCGAGGGACAGACGATCAGCCCCAGCATTTT	CSVRGTDDQPQHF
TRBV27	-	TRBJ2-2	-	TGTGCCAGCAGTCTTACCCAGGGCCACGGGGAGCTGTTTTTT	CASSLTQGHGELFF
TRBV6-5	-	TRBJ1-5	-	TGTGCCAGCAGTTACTCAGAGGTGGGTCGGCAGCCCCAGCATTTT	CASSYSEVGRQPQHF
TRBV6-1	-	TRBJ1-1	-	TGTGCCAGCAGTGAGACGCTTAAGGGCCCCCTGAACACTGAAGCTTTCTTT	CASSETLKGPLNTEAFF
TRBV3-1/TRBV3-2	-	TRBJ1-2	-	TGTGCCAGCAGTCTTCGGGGGGGCCCCGGGGGCTACACCTTC	CASSLRGGPGGYTF
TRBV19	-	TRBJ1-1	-	TGTGCCAGTAGTATAGATCGGGCACAGGGTAGGATGAACACTGAAGCTTTCTTT	CASSIDRAQGRMNTEAFF
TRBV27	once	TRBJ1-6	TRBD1	TGTGCCAGCAACAAACAGGGGGCGAAGGATTCACCCCTCCACTTT	CASNKQGAKDSPLHF
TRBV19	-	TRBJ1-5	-	TGTGCCAGTAGTATGGAGGTTTGGGGCAATCAGCCCCAGCATTTT	CASSMEVWGNQPQHF
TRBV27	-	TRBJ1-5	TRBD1	TGTGCCAGCAGTTACACTCGACAGGGGTCCCAGCATTTT	CASSYTRQGSQHF
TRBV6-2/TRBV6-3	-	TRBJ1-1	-	TGTGCCAGCAGTTATGGGCAAACTAGGAACACTGAAGCTTTCTTT	CASSYGQTRNTEAFF
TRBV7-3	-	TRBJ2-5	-	TGTGCCAGCAGCCTTACCCCATCCGGGACACAAGAGACCCAGTACTTC	CASSLTPSGTQETQYF
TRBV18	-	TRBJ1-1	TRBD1	TGTGCCAGCTCACCACTGGGGGGACAGGGCTTCACTGAAGCTTTCTTT	CASSPLGGQGFTEAFF
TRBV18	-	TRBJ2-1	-	TGTGCCAGCTCACCACCAGGTATCGACAATGAGCAGTTCTTC	CASSPPGIDNEQFF
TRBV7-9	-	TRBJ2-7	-	TGTGCCAGCAGCTTGGGGGCTGACGGGTCACGCGAGCAGTACTTC	CASSLGADGSREQYF
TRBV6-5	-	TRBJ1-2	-	TGTGCCAGCAGTTACGACTCTAACTATGGCTACACCTTC	CASSYDSNYGYTF
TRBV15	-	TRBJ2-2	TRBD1	TGTGCCACAAAACAGGGGGAATACCGACACAACGGGGAGCTGTTTTTT	CATKQGEYRHNGELFF
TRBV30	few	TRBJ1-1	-	TGTGCCCGGAGGGAGGCAGGGGTTAACACTGAAGCTTTCTTT	CARREAGVNTEAFF
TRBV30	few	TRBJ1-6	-	TGTGCCACCCGGGACCGCAACGATTCACCCCTCCACTTT	CATRDRNDSPLHF
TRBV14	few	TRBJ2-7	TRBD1	TGTGCCAGCAGCCTGGGGACAGGGTGGTCTGGCGAGCAGTACTTC	CASSLGTGWSGEQYF
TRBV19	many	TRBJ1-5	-	TGTGCCAGTCAGACAGCCCATAGCAATCAGCCCCAGCATTTT	CASQTAHSNQPQHF
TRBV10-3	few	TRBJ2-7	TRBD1	TGTGCCATCAGCGTGGACAGGGGGAGCGAGCAGTACTTC	CAISVDRGSEQYF